A single sample gave rise to the 23 T cell receptor beta chains below, sequenced in a study of blood T cell repertoires in COVID-19. Only in-frame clones appear in the TCRdb table, and some are missing; sequencing was by immunoSEQ multiplex PCR. The sample carries about 190,000 clones, approximately 90% recorded once. Sequenced: peripheral blood. The receptors stem from a woman aged 18-35 years who had recovered from COVID-19.

The chain has TRBV19 and TRBJ2-1, with TRBD2 matching over 10 bases. Germline V lookup: CDR1 LNHDA, CDR2 SQIVND (reference sequence). The CDR3 is 14 residues long. V gave up 6 bases and J gave up 2 bases; unmatched junction bases: 1. CDR3 in amino acids: CASRSGRAYNEQFF. The CDR3 DNA is TGTGCCAGTAGGAGCGGGAGGGCCTACAATGAGCAGTTCTTC.

CDR3 residues: CASSSGTRTSGGPRYEQYF. The CDR3 region has the DNA TGCGCCAGCAGCTCAGGGACAAGAACTAGCGGGGGGCCACGCTACGAGCAGTACTTC. This chain links TRBV5-1 with TRBJ2-7, with 12 bases aligning to TRBD2. The CDR3 totals 19 residues. CDR1 SGHRS and CDR2 YFSETQ come from the germline V gene. The J segment lost 3 bases and the V segment lost 3 bases, leaving 16 bases of the junction unmatched. Variable domain in full (rest from reference TRBV5-1 and TRBJ2-7): KAGVTQTPRYLIKTRGQQVTLSCSPISGHRSVSWYQQTPGQGLQFLFEYFSETQRNKGNFPGRFSGRQFSNSRSEMNVSTLELGDSALYLCASSSGTRTSGGPRYEQYFGPGTRLTVT.

The rearrangement links TRBV7-6 to TRBJ2-2, with 12 bases fitting TRBD2. Trimming cost V 5 bases and J 0 bases; bases outside gene matches: 7. Germline-derived CDR1 and CDR2 are SGHVS and FNYEAQ. CDR3 length: 18 residues. The CDR3 spells CASSTPGLAGANTGELFF. The DNA for the CDR3 is TGTGCCAGCAGCACCCCGGGACTAGCGGGCGCGAACACCGGGGAGCTGTTTTTT.

The chain uses TRBV13 and TRBJ2-1; 9 positions agree with TRBD2. This CDR3 has 17 residues. CDR1 and CDR2 from the germline V gene are PRHDT and FYEKMQ (reference sequence). Unmatched junction bases numbered 7, after V lost 2 bases and J lost 2 bases. CDR3 bases: TGTGCCAGCAGCTTATTCGGCGGGAGGGCCGCCTACAATGAGCAGTTCTTC. As protein: CASSLFGGRAAYNEQFF.

The chain combines TRBV29-1 with TRBJ1-1; D possibly corresponds to TRBD1 (5 bases). This CDR3 comprises 13 residues. Looked up from germline, CDR1 is SQVTM and CDR2 is ANQGSEA. V was shortened by 4 bases and J by 4 bases, with 13 bases between the two germline ends. The CDR3 DNA follows: TGCAGCGTTGGGGCAGGGCCGATCACTGAAGCTTTCTTT. Residues: CSVGAGPITEAFF.

This sequence joins TRBV4-2 and TRBJ2-1, with 8 bases identical to TRBD2. V was clipped by 0 bases and J by 8 bases; unmatched bases: 12. The germline V gene encodes CDR1 LGHNA and CDR2 YNFKEQ. The CDR3 runs to 17 residues. The CDR3 sequence: CASSQDLAQRELDEQFF. CDR3 DNA: TGTGCCAGCAGCCAAGATTTAGCCCAGCGGGAGTTGGATGAGCAGTTCTTC.

This chain links TRBV10-3 with TRBJ2-1; 16 bases align to TRBD2. This CDR3 has 15 amino acids. Germline V CDR1 and CDR2: ENHRY, SYGVKD. V trimming: 8 bases; J trimming: 7 bases; junction bases outside the gene matches: 5. The CDR3 protein is CAIGTSGRALNEQFF. CDR3 bases: TGTGCCATCGGGACTAGCGGGAGGGCCTTAAATGAGCAGTTCTTC.

The V call is TRBV3-1 (or the pseudogene TRBV3-2), the J call TRBJ2-2; no clear D. Trimming removed 4 bases from V and 5 bases from J, with 5 bases in between. The germline gives CDR1 LGHDT, CDR2 YNNKEL (reference sequence). This CDR3 spans 12 amino acids. CDR3 in amino acids: CASSRGTGELFF. The CDR3 coding sequence is TGTGCCAGCAGCCGAGGTACCGGGGAGCTGTTTTTT.

The chain joins TRBV27 to TRBJ2-1, with D possibly matching TRBD1 (5 bases). Per the germline V gene, CDR1 is MNHEY and CDR2 is SMNVEV (reference sequence). Trimming left V 4 bases short and J 4 bases short, with 11 bases between. There are 14 residues in the CDR3. The CDR3 DNA sequence: TGTGCCAGCAGTTCTACACAGGTATACAATGAGCAGTTCTTC. This translates into CASSSTQVYNEQFF.

The CDR3 DNA sequence: TGTGCCAGCAGCTCGACCGGGTTTAAAGTTGCTGAAGCTTTCTTT. It translates to CASSSTGFKVAEAFF. The rearrangement links TRBV5-6 to TRBJ1-1; D gene unclear. Trimming pared 3 bases from V and 6 bases from J, leaving 18 bases between. The CDR3 spans 15 residues. Germline assignment: CDR1 SGHDT and CDR2 YYEEEE.

The gene calls are TRBV5-6 and TRBJ1-1; D is uncertain. Per germline, CDR1 SGHDT and CDR2 YYEEEE. The CDR3 runs 10 residues. Between the trimmed V and J ends, which lost 7 bases and 10 bases, there was a span of 11 bases. In nucleotides, the CDR3 is TGTGCCAGCCGACCCCCAGGAGCTTTCTTT. This translates into CASRPPGAFF.

The chain is built from TRBV7-2 and TRBJ2-2; TRBD2 matches 7 bases. Per the germline V gene, CDR1 is SGHTA and CDR2 is FQGNSA. This CDR3 has 16 amino acids. V lost 3 bases and J lost 3; bases outside the gene matches: 7. Here the CDR3 reads CASSLIGTTYTGELFF. In DNA form, the CDR3 reads TGTGCCAGCAGCTTGATCGGGACTACCTACACCGGGGAGCTGTTTTTT.

This chain joins TRBV9 and TRBJ2-2; D not resolved. The CDR3 is 13 amino acids. In germline, CDR1 is SGDLS, CDR2 YYNGEE. Trimming shortened V by 1 base and J by 6 bases, and 7 bases separated the two germline ends. The CDR3 loop reads CASSVWAAGELFF. In DNA form, the CDR3 reads TGTGCCAGCAGCGTATGGGCTGCCGGGGAGCTGTTTTTT. Filled out from reference TRBV9 and TRBJ2-2, the complete variable domain reads DSGVTQTPKHLITATGQRVTLRCSPRSGDLSVYWYQQSLDQGLQFLIQYYNGEERAKGNILERFSAQQFPDLHSELNLSSLELGDSALYFCASSVWAAGELFFGEGSRLTVL.

This clone appeared once. The chain recombines TRBV7-2 with TRBJ1-1; 10 bases fit TRBD1. CDR1 and CDR2 from the germline V gene are SGHTA and FQGNSA. This CDR3 contains 15 residues. The ends lost 5 bases at V and 3 bases at J; junction bases unmatched: 6. The CDR3 DNA is TGTGCCAGCAGCAGGGACAGGGGAGGGGACACTGAAGCTTTCTTT. Translation gives CASSRDRGGDTEAFF. Supplemented by reference TRBV7-2 and TRBJ1-1, the full variable domain reads GAGVSQSPSNKVTEKGKDVELRCDPISGHTALYWYRQSLGQGLEFLIYFQGNSAPDKSGLPSDRFSAERTGGSVSTLTIQRTQQEDSAVYLCASSRDRGGDTEAFFGQGTRLTVV.

The chain links TRBV4-1 to TRBJ2-1, with 7 bases matching TRBD1. The V and J ends lost 0 bases and 3 bases, in that order; junction bases with no gene match: 2. Germline V gives CDR1 MGHRA, CDR2 YSYEKL. The CDR3 length is 15 residues. CDR3 amino acids: CASSQDRDSYNEQFF. The CDR3 DNA reads TGCGCCAGCAGCCAAGATCGGGACAGCTACAATGAGCAGTTCTTC.

The chain employs TRBV18 and TRBJ1-2; 11 bases are a match to TRBD1. This CDR3 comprises 15 residues. Germline CDR1 and CDR2: KGHSH and LQKENI. Germline trimming cut 2 bases from V and 6 bases from J; bases unmatched to any gene: 5. The CDR3 DNA follows: TGTGCCAGCTCACCATACACGGGACAGGGGGATGGCTACACCTTC. As protein: CASSPYTGQGDGYTF.

The chain couples TRBV19 to TRBJ1-5; D may be TRBD1 (5 bases). Germline CDR1 LNHDA, CDR2 SQIVND (reference sequence). Trimming shortened V by 3 bases and J by 2 bases, and 8 bases separated the two germline ends. CDR3 length equals 14 residues. The CDR3 DNA sequence: TGTGCCAGTAGTATTACGGGGGGCAATCAGCCCCAGCATTTT. Its protein is CASSITGGNQPQHF.

The genes are TRBV6-6 and TRBJ2-2, with 9 bases lining up with TRBD2. CDR1 is MNHNY, CDR2 SVGAGI, per germline (reference sequence). Unmatched junction bases numbered 2, after V lost 0 bases and J lost 6 bases. This CDR3 is built from 15 residues. CDR3 protein: CASSYSASGAGELFF. The DNA for the CDR3 is TGTGCCAGCAGTTACTCTGCTAGCGGGGCCGGGGAGCTGTTTTTT.

The V call is TRBV6-5, the J call TRBJ2-3; 9 positions agree with TRBD2. J lost 4 bases, V lost 6 bases, and 8 bases had no gene match. The CDR3 is made up of 15 amino acids. The germline V gene has CDR1 MNHEY and CDR2 SVGAGI. The CDR3 DNA sequence: TGTGCCAGCAGATTTAGCGGGAGTAGCGCAGATACGCAGTATTTT. As protein: CASRFSGSSADTQYF.

The chain employs TRBV19 and TRBJ1-3; 7 positions match TRBD1. The length of the CDR3 is 15 residues. From germline, CDR1 is LNHDA and CDR2 SQIVND (reference sequence). V trimming: 5 bases; J trimming: 2 bases; junction bases outside the gene matches: 6. Here the CDR3 DNA reads TGTGCCAGTAGTTGGACAGGAGGCGCTGGAAACACCATATATTTT. The encoded protein is CASSWTGGAGNTIYF.

The chain combines TRBV5-1 with TRBJ1-2, with D hard to call. The CDR3 contains 15 residues. The V end was cut by 0 bases, the J end by 4 bases, with 13 bases between. The germline V gene encodes CDR1 SGHRS and CDR2 YFSETQ. The DNA of the CDR3 is TGCGCCAGCAGCTTGGGGGAGGGAGGCTTCTATGGCTACACCTTC. It is translated as CASSLGEGGFYGYTF. Drawing the rest from reference TRBV5-1 and TRBJ1-2, the complete variable domain is KAGVTQTPRYLIKTRGQQVTLSCSPISGHRSVSWYQQTPGQGLQFLFEYFSETQRNKGNFPGRFSGRQFSNSRSEMNVSTLELGDSALYLCASSLGEGGFYGYTFGSGTRLTVV.

This rearrangement joins TRBV19 to TRBJ1-2; D not certain. The V gene's germline CDR1 is LNHDA and CDR2 SQIVND (reference sequence). CDR3 length equals 13 residues. The germline V and J ends were trimmed by 4 bases and 4 bases, with 10 bases remaining between them. The CDR3 DNA sequence: TGTGCCAGTAGTACTCCAGGTATCTATGGCTACACCTTC. Amino acid sequence: CASSTPGIYGYTF.

This clone was seen a single time. This sequence joins TRBV7-9 and TRBJ2-3, with D perhaps matching TRBD2 (5 bases). The CDR3 contains 13 residues. Trimming removed 6 bases at V and 2 bases at J, with 9 bases between. Germline CDR1 SEHNR, CDR2 FQNEAQ (reference sequence). The chain's CDR3 is CASRSGFTDTQYF. CDR3 nucleotides: TGTGCCAGCAGGTCGGGGTTCACAGATACGCAGTATTTT.